This T cell receptor beta chain comes out of a study of naive and memory T cell subsets. Findings and limits, study-wide: Possibly reflecting memory cells re-expressing CD45RA, a few larger clonotypes occurred in naive repertoires, especially CD8.

This clonotype was seen only a few times. Its specificity is unknown. Two oligonucleotides, mixed equimolar, formed the beta constant-region primer covering TRBC1 and TRBC2. Ligated cDNA was amplified by four rounds of PCR with nested alpha and beta constant-region primers and SP2. TCRdb redid the calling of the UMI-ligation and nested PCR reads with MiXCR, one entry per CDR3 protein. This sample has under 150,000 distinct CDR3 sequences, with approximately 21% found just once. Germline trimming cut 6 bases from V and 2 bases from J; bases unmatched to any gene: 5. CDR1 and CDR2 from the germline V gene are SQVTM and ANQGSEA. The CDR3 contains 14 residues.

The V and J genes are TRBV29-1 and TRBJ2-1; TRBD1 aligns across 9 bases. Input material: naive CD8+ T cells from blood. This TCR came from a human donor in good health. The CDR3 nucleotides read TGCAGCGTCCGGGGGACAGGGCCCTACAATGAGCAGTTCTTC. Translating gives CSVRGTGPYNEQFF.